This is a list of T cell receptor beta chains from one sample in a study of blood T cell repertoires in COVID-19. Sequenced by immunoSEQ multiplex PCR; TCRdb stores in-frame clones only, minus some. The table includes more than 200,000 clones, roughly 80% detected once. Sequenced sample: peripheral blood. These receptors were obtained from a woman of 80 years or more with COVID-19, enrolled during active disease. The CDR3 runs from the conserved cysteine through the conserved F or W. The D gene is left open where the match is weak. Some rows mark clone size as missing; the rest say once, few, many or name a class of expanded clone.

d_gene	len	j_gene	abundance	v_gene	CDR3aa	CDR3nt
.	14	TRBJ2-2	.	TRBV10-3	CAIREAALGGELFF	TGTGCCATCAGGGAGGCGGCTTTGGGCGGGGAGCTGTTTTTT
.	15	TRBJ2-5	.	TRBV24-1	CATSDHLGTQETQYF	TGTGCCACCAGTGACCACCTAGGTACCCAAGAGACCCAGTACTTC
.	16	TRBJ2-3	.	TRBV5-1	CASSLGGPGPRDTQYF	TGCGCCAGCAGCTTAGGCGGCCCCGGTCCAAGAGATACGCAGTATTTT
TRBD2	16	TRBJ2-1	.	TRBV7-6	CASSSSSGGAHNEQFF	TGTGCCAGCAGCTCCTCTAGCGGGGGGGCCCACAATGAGCAGTTCTTC
TRBD1	18	TRBJ2-6	.	TRBV7-2	CASSLVGTGTSGANVLTF	TGTGCCAGCAGCTTAGTTGGGACAGGGACCTCTGGGGCCAACGTCCTGACTTTC
.	12	TRBJ1-5	.	TRBV7-9	CASSLDTEPQHF	TGTGCCAGCAGCTTAGATACTGAGCCCCAGCATTTT
.	11	TRBJ1-2	.	TRBV28	CASSLFYGYTF	TGTGCCAGCAGTCTGTTCTATGGCTACACCTTC
.	14	TRBJ1-1	.	TRBV10-3	CATLPQGLFTEAFF	TGTGCCACCCTACCCCAGGGGCTTTTCACTGAAGCTTTCTTT
.	14	TRBJ1-3	.	TRBV2	CASSENREANTIYF	TGTGCCAGCAGTGAGAATCGGGAGGCGAACACCATATATTTT
TRBD2	18	TRBJ2-4	.	TRBV4-1	CASSQDPPARAGKNIQYF	TGCGCCAGCAGCCAAGATCCTCCCGCTCGAGCGGGAAAGAACATTCAGTACTTC
.	14	TRBJ1-1	.	TRBV18	CASSPSGVNTEAFF	TGTGCCAGCTCACCATCAGGGGTTAACACTGAAGCTTTCTTT
.	15	TRBJ1-1	.	TRBV19	CASSTNRASNTEAFF	TGTGCCAGTAGCACTAACAGGGCCTCGAACACTGAAGCTTTCTTT
.	13	TRBJ1-2	.	TRBV30	CAWSTTGSDGYTF	TGTGCCTGGAGTACTACAGGTTCCGATGGCTACACCTTC
.	17	TRBJ2-2	.	TRBV19	CASSIALSGPNTGELFF	TGTGCCAGTAGTATAGCCCTCAGCGGGCCAAACACCGGGGAGCTGTTTTTT
.	15	TRBJ1-2	.	TRBV3-1/TRBV3-2	CASSQVGTLGIGYTF	TGTGCCAGCAGCCAAGTGGGCACCTTGGGTATTGGCTACACCTTC
TRBD2	14	TRBJ2-2	.	TRBV10-3	CAIRRYAGVGELFF	TGTGCCATCAGGCGGTATGCGGGGGTCGGGGAGCTGTTTTTT
.	16	TRBJ2-2	few	TRBV3-1/TRBV3-2	CASSQDSPGDTGELFF	TGTGCCAGCAGCCAAGACAGTCCGGGGGACACCGGGGAGCTGTTTTTT
.	17	TRBJ2-2	.	TRBV21-1	CASSKARGNQNTGELFF	TGTGCCAGCAGCAAAGCGCGGGGGAATCAGAACACCGGGGAGCTGTTTTTT
TRBD1	15	TRBJ2-1	.	TRBV28	CASLNGQGIVDEQFF	TGTGCCAGCCTAAATGGACAGGGGATTGTGGATGAGCAGTTCTTC
.	15	TRBJ2-7	.	TRBV28	CASSLSRQGSQGQYF	TGTGCCAGCAGTTTATCCCGCCAGGGCTCCCAAGGGCAGTACTTC
.	15	TRBJ1-2	few	TRBV2	CASSGGVGSKGRCTF	TGTGCCAGCAGCGGAGGCGTGGGCAGTAAAGGGAGGTGCACCTTC
TRBD1	16	TRBJ1-5	.	TRBV18	CASSPRTGGENQPQHF	TGTGCCAGCTCACCCAGGACAGGGGGTGAAAATCAGCCCCAGCATTTT
.	14	TRBJ1-1	.	TRBV19	CASSIGGEGTEAFF	TGTGCCAGTAGTATAGGAGGAGAGGGCACTGAAGCTTTCTTT
.	15	TRBJ1-1	.	TRBV5-4	CASSLDQGLVTEAFF	TGTGCCAGCAGCTTGGACCAGGGTTTGGTCACTGAAGCTTTCTTT